The 24 T cell receptor beta chains below come from one sample, sequenced in a study of vaccination effects on CD4 cells after COVID-19. Antigen-specific CD4+ T cell clonotypes were called by their expansion after viral peptide-pool culture in ViraFEST. Investigators separated out CD4+ T cells once approximately 9 days of culture had passed. Either the BNT162b2 or mRNA-1273 vaccine was given to participants in two doses. Their target antigens are unknown. This table comes from immunoSEQ multiplex PCR, and its TCRdb copy is limited to in-frame clones, with some not included. The sample lists 60,000 to 85,000 clones, around 70% occurring once. The material sequenced was CD4+ T cells from PBMCs cultured with HCoV-229E spike peptides, taken after COVID-19 vaccination. The receptors come from a human donor who received a COVID-19 vaccine.

The gene calls are TRBV19 and TRBJ2-6; D unresolved. The CDR3 consists of 17 residues. CDR1 and CDR2 from the germline V gene are LNHDA and SQIVND (reference sequence). Trimming pared 1 base from V and 3 bases from J, leaving 13 bases between. As DNA, the CDR3 is TGTGCCAGTAGTATAGCTGGCTCGGGTGGTGGGGCCAACGTCCTGACTTTC. Its translation is CASSIAGSGGGANVLTF.

V usage is TRBV6-5 and J usage is TRBJ2-3, with TRBD1 as a possible D gene (6 bases). V dropped 6 bases and J dropped 4 bases, with 11 bases sitting between them. Per the germline V gene, CDR1 is MNHEY and CDR2 is SVGAGI. The CDR3 has 13 amino acids. The CDR3 loop is CASSVQGSDTQYF. As DNA, the CDR3 is TGTGCCAGCAGCGTACAGGGTTCAGATACGCAGTATTTT.

CDR3 nucleotides: TGTGCCAGCAGCTTTCACAGAGAAGAGACCCAGTACTTC. It translates to CASSFHREETQYF. V is TRBV7-3 and J is TRBJ2-5; D remains ambiguous. V dropped 3 bases and J dropped 3 bases, with 8 bases sitting between them. The V gene's germline CDR1 is SGHTA and CDR2 FQGTGA. CDR3 length: 13 residues. Complete variable domain (other parts from reference TRBV7-3 and TRBJ2-5): GAGVSQTPSNKVTEKGKYVELRCDPISGHTALYWYRQSLGQGPEFLIYFQGTGAADDSGLPNDRFFAVRPEGSVSTLKIQRTERGDSAVYLCASSFHREETQYFGPGTRLLVL.

The genes are TRBV2 and TRBJ2-5; D is ambiguous. Germline V gene sequence: CDR1 SNHLY, CDR2 FYNNEI. Trimming stripped 7 bases from V and 2 bases from J, with 8 bases between. This CDR3 region has 12 residues. This chain's CDR3 is CASNVYQETQYF. The CDR3 DNA sequence: TGTGCCAGCAATGTTTATCAAGAGACCCAGTACTTC.

This chain links TRBV15 with TRBJ2-3, with D unresolved. This CDR3 has 14 amino acids. Germline V gives CDR1 LNHNV, CDR2 YYDKDF (reference sequence). V was pared by 0 bases and J by 6 bases, with 10 bases between. The CDR3 DNA sequence: TGTGCCACCAGCAGAGATAGGGTGTCGGATACGCAGTATTTT. It is translated as CATSRDRVSDTQYF.

This clone occurred a few times. The chain combines TRBV19 with TRBJ2-1, with unresolved D. This CDR3 spans 16 amino acids. Germline-derived CDR1 and CDR2 are LNHDA and SQIVND (reference sequence). Between the trimmed V and J ends, which lost 4 bases and 0 bases, there was a span of 13 bases. CDR3 in amino acids: CASSKEFRSSYNEQFF. The CDR3 DNA is TGTGCCAGTAGTAAGGAGTTCCGAAGCTCCTACAATGAGCAGTTCTTC.

This chain joins TRBV7-2 and TRBJ1-2, with D possibly matching TRBD1 (6 bases). The CDR3 loop spans 15 amino acids. Germline-derived CDR1 and CDR2 are SGHTA and FQGNSA. Trimming took 4 bases from V and 0 from J, leaving 12 bases between them. The CDR3 loop is CASSSRDTANYGYTF. The CDR3, as DNA: TGTGCCAGCAGCTCAAGGGACACGGCTAACTATGGCTACACCTTC.

V gene TRBV23-1 combines with J gene TRBJ1-1; 10 bases match TRBD1. TRBV23-1 is recorded as an ORF, its role being uncertain. V was pared by 2 bases and J by 5 bases, with 5 bases of the junction left unmatched. This CDR3 region has 15 residues. Here the CDR3 reads CASSQGQGVRTEAFF. Here the CDR3 DNA reads TGCGCCAGCAGTCAAGGACAGGGGGTGAGGACTGAAGCTTTCTTT.

This chain links TRBV9 with TRBJ2-1, with 9 bases lining up with TRBD2. CDR3 length: 16 amino acids. Trimming took 4 bases from V and 10 from J; bases not matched to a gene: 15. CDR1 is SGDLS, CDR2 YYNGEE, per germline. The DNA for the CDR3 is TGTGCCAGCAGCCCCAGAGGGGCCAGCGGGGGGTGGGAGCAGTTCTTC. Translated, it gives CASSPRGASGGWEQFF.

The chain combines TRBV27 with TRBJ2-3, with D unresolved. Trimming cost V 2 bases and J 6 bases, with 12 bases left between them. There are 14 residues in the CDR3. The germline V gene encodes CDR1 MNHEY and CDR2 SMNVEV (reference sequence). The CDR3 here is CASSLTSPGDTQYF. Here the CDR3 DNA reads TGTGCCAGCAGTTTAACAAGCCCCGGCGATACGCAGTATTTT.

In this sample, this clone turned up a few times. The V gene is TRBV5-1, the J gene TRBJ1-1; D possibly corresponds to TRBD1 (6 bases). V lost 4 bases to trimming and J lost 6 bases, with 16 bases between them. There are 14 residues in the CDR3. Germline V gene data show CDR1 as SGHRS and CDR2 as YFSETQ. The CDR3 here is CASSRQTGEAEAFF. CDR3 coding DNA: TGCGCCAGCAGCCGCCAGACAGGCGAAGCTGAAGCTTTCTTT.

The chain employs TRBV20-1 and TRBJ2-7; no definite D call. V shed 3 bases and J shed 3 bases, with 12 bases lying between them. This CDR3 comprises 13 residues. Germline CDR1 is DFQATT and CDR2 is SNEGSKA (reference sequence). CDR3 nucleotide sequence: TGCAGTGCTAGTTCAGACAACCACTACGAGCAGTACGTC. Protein sequence: CSASSDNHYEQYV.

The chain couples TRBV6-5 to TRBJ1-2; TRBD1 is a possible D gene (5 bases). Trimming removed 6 bases from V and 4 bases from J, with 15 bases in between. CDR1 is MNHEY and CDR2 is SVGAGI in the germline V gene. The CDR3 length is 14 residues. The CDR3, as DNA: TGTGCCAGCAGGACTACCGGGACCATCTATGGCTACACCTTC. Translated: CASRTTGTIYGYTF.

The J gene is TRBJ2-5, the V gene TRBV6-5, with D unresolved. V was clipped by 8 bases and J by 5 bases, with 18 bases between them. From germline, CDR1 is MNHEY and CDR2 SVGAGI. This CDR3 spans 14 amino acids. CDR3 region: CASLSRSVGETQYF. In DNA form, the CDR3 reads TGTGCCAGCCTTAGTCGCTCGGTGGGGGAGACCCAGTACTTC.

The chain employs TRBV6-5 and TRBJ2-3, with 7 bases identical to TRBD1. The CDR3 is 16 amino acids. V gave up 0 bases and J gave up 5 bases; unmatched junction bases: 8. Germline V gene lookup returns CDR1 MNHEY and CDR2 SVGAGI. The CDR3 DNA follows: TGTGCCAGCAGTTACTCGGAGACAGGGATCGGAGATACGCAGTATTTT. It encodes CASSYSETGIGDTQYF.

This clone was counted between two and nine times. The CDR3 loop reads CASSPSRWDRAAGANVLTF. CDR3 nucleotides: TGCGCCAGCAGCCCGAGTCGTTGGGACAGGGCCGCTGGGGCCAACGTCCTGACTTTC. The rearrangement uses TRBV4-1 and TRBJ2-6; 9 bases are shared with TRBD1. Germline V gene sequence: CDR1 MGHRA, CDR2 YSYEKL. This CDR3 spans 19 amino acids. Unmatched junction bases numbered 12, after V lost 4 bases and J lost 2 bases.

V gene TRBV30 combines with J gene TRBJ1-6; D ambiguous. Trimming took 2 bases from V and 6 from J, leaving 11 bases between them. Germline-derived CDR1 and CDR2 are GTSNPN and SVGIG (reference sequence). CDR3 length: 14 residues. The CDR3 here is CAWSYPTANSPLHF. CDR3 DNA: TGTGCCTGGAGTTATCCGACGGCTAATTCACCCCTCCACTTT.

This clone was observed a handful of times. This chain joins TRBV5-1 and TRBJ1-4; TRBD1 might be the D (5 bases). The CDR3 covers 15 residues. Trimming cost V 5 bases and J 7 bases, with 18 bases left between them. Germline V lookup: CDR1 SGHRS, CDR2 YFSETQ. CDR3 nucleotide sequence: TGCGCCAGCAGTCTGAAAGGGGTAGACGCTGAAAAACTGTTTTTT. This codes for CASSLKGVDAEKLFF.

V usage is TRBV5-1 and J usage is TRBJ2-2; D remains ambiguous. The CDR3 is made up of 15 amino acids. Germline CDR1 is SGHRS and CDR2 is YFSETQ. Trimming took 0 bases from V and 2 from J, leaving 8 bases between them. This chain's CDR3 is CASSLDVPNTGELFF. The CDR3 DNA follows: TGCGCCAGCAGCTTGGACGTTCCAAACACCGGGGAGCTGTTTTTT.

The chain carries TRBV7-9 and TRBJ1-1; D might be TRBD1 (6 bases). Germline V gene sequence: CDR1 SEHNR, CDR2 FQNEAQ (reference sequence). V dropped 5 bases and J dropped 10 bases, with 20 bases sitting between them. The CDR3 is made up of 14 amino acids. The CDR3: CASSARDNLRGAFF. The CDR3 coding sequence is TGTGCCAGCAGCGCCCGGGACAACCTGAGGGGAGCTTTCTTT.

This clone has only a few counts. The CDR3 loop reads CATAGNFYEQYV. CDR3 DNA sequence: TGTGCCACGGCAGGGAATTTCTACGAGCAGTACGTC. The chain has TRBV24-1 and TRBJ2-7; D is possibly TRBD1 (5 bases). The CDR3 sequence is 12 residues long. Per germline, CDR1 KGHDR and CDR2 SFDVKD. Trimming took 10 bases from V and 3 from J, leaving 12 bases between them.

This CDR3 is CASSSPGRNTGELFF. The CDR3 DNA follows: TGTGCCAGCAGCTCCCCGGGGAGAAACACCGGGGAGCTGTTTTTT. The chain joins TRBV11-3 to TRBJ2-2; tentative D call: TRBD2 (5 bases). Germline loops: CDR1 SGHNT, CDR2 YENEEA. The V gene lost 4 bases and the J gene lost 2 bases, with 11 bases spanning the gap. CDR3 size: 15 residues.

The chain carries TRBV9 and TRBJ2-3; TRBD2 agrees at 8 bases. V lost 3 bases to trimming and J lost 5 bases; unmatched junction nucleotides: 8. The CDR3 sequence is 15 residues long. Per the germline V gene, CDR1 is SGDLS and CDR2 is YYNGEE. The CDR3 loop reads CASSGRGGMVDTQYF. For the CDR3, the DNA is TGTGCCAGCAGCGGCCGGGGGGGAATGGTAGATACGCAGTATTTT.

The V and J genes are TRBV20-1 and TRBJ1-5, with D hard to call. V was shortened by 3 bases and J by 3 bases, with 9 bases between the two germline ends. CDR1 is DFQATT, CDR2 SNEGSKA, per germline (reference sequence). The CDR3 length is 13 residues. The CDR3 here is CSASNGINQPQHF. CDR3 bases: TGCAGTGCTAGTAACGGAATCAATCAGCCCCAGCATTTT.